This T cell receptor (beta chain) was identified in a study of shared clonotypes between healthy human individuals. In the naive CD8 group, cells lacked CD45RO and were positively selected for CCR7, so terminally differentiated effector memory CD45RA+ cells were left out. Among the donors, all were Caucasian adults who lived in Nashville, Tennessee. Libraries were prepared by immunoSEQ multiplex PCR; TCRdb keeps only in-frame clonotypes and omits some of them. Of hundreds of thousands of clones in the sample, nearly 95% are singletons; the top ten hold around 24%. V lost 3 bases and J lost 3; bases outside the gene matches: 5. The CDR3 spans 14 residues. Germline assignment: CDR1 SGHAT and CDR2 FQNNGV.

The sample taken for sequencing was naive CD8+ T cells sorted from blood. The chain joins TRBV11-2 to TRBJ2-7, with 7 bases lining up with TRBD2. The source of this sequence is a man aged 25 to 40 in good health. In nucleotides, the CDR3 is TGTGCCAGCAGCTTCGGGGGGTCCCACTACGAGCAGTACTTC. The encoded protein is CASSFGGSHYEQYF.